The 7 T cell receptor beta chains reported below all come from one sample, sequenced in a study of PD-L1 blockade in urothelial cancer. The table came from immunoSEQ multiplex PCR; TCRdb's copy has only in-frame clones and leaves some out. The table shows almost 50,000 clones, with under 90% occurring only once. Time point meaning: pretreatment peripheral blood. The sequences come from PBMCs, collected around atezolizumab (anti-PD-L1) treatment. These receptors all stem from a man between 65 and 85 years old with urothelial cancer.

V gene TRBV9 combines with J gene TRBJ2-2; 7 bases map to TRBD1. CDR3 length: 19 amino acids. Germline V gene lookup returns CDR1 SGDLS and CDR2 YYNGEE. The V gene end was trimmed by 0 bases and the J gene end by 0 bases; junction bases not matched to a gene: 11. The CDR3 reads CASSVAWGTETANTGELFF. The CDR3 DNA follows: TGTGCCAGCAGCGTAGCCTGGGGGACAGAGACTGCGAACACCGGGGAGCTGTTTTTT.

The chain recombines TRBV7-6 with TRBJ2-1; D is possibly TRBD2 (5 bases). Germline V gives CDR1 SGHVS, CDR2 FNYEAQ. The CDR3 contains 15 residues. The ends were cut back, 6 bases at V and 0 bases at J, with 12 bases in the middle. This CDR3 reads CASSIRGSSYNEQFF. CDR3 sequence (DNA): TGTGCCAGCAGTATTAGAGGGAGCTCCTACAATGAGCAGTTCTTC.

The rearrangement uses TRBV5-4 and TRBJ2-3; 8 nucleotides match TRBD2. The CDR3 is made up of 15 amino acids. Losses at the gene ends were 6 bases for V and 6 bases for J; bases not matched to a gene: 12. Germline V gives CDR1 SGHNT, CDR2 YYREEE (reference sequence). The CDR3 DNA reads as TGTGCCAGCAAAGACGGGGGGGCCCGGTTTGATACGCAGTATTTT. It yields the protein CASKDGGARFDTQYF.

V gene TRBV5-1 combines with J gene TRBJ2-2; a possible D gene is TRBD2 (6 bases). The CDR3 covers 16 residues. Germline V gene lookup returns CDR1 SGHRS and CDR2 YFSETQ. With 1 base removed from V and 1 base from J, the gap between germline ends came to 11 bases. CDR3 amino acids: CASSLRLAMNTGELFF. Here the CDR3 DNA reads TGCGCCAGCAGCTTGCGGCTAGCGATGAACACCGGGGAGCTGTTTTTT.

The chain has TRBV2 and TRBJ2-1; 9 positions match TRBD1. Germline CDR1 reads SNHLY; CDR2 reads FYNNEI. The CDR3 is 13 amino acids. V lost 7 bases, J lost 6 bases, and 4 bases stayed unmatched. CDR3 nucleotides: TGTGCCAGCACCTGGACAGGGGTCAATGAGCAGTTCTTC. It codes for CASTWTGVNEQFF.

This clone was seen once. This chain joins TRBV28 and TRBJ1-5; possible D gene TRBD1, 6 bases. Germline values: CDR1 MDHEN, CDR2 SYDVKM. The V end was cut by 4 bases, the J end by 0 bases, with 13 bases between. The CDR3 length is 16 residues. The CDR3 here is CASSWTQGFSNQPQHF. CDR3 nucleotides: TGTGCCAGCAGTTGGACCCAGGGGTTTAGCAATCAGCCCCAGCATTTT.

The rearrangement links TRBV18 to TRBJ2-1; 11 bases line up with TRBD2. Germline V gene sequence: CDR1 KGHSH, CDR2 LQKENI. Losses at the gene ends were 2 bases for V and 7 bases for J; bases not matched to a gene: 4. The CDR3 runs to 15 residues. In nucleotides, the CDR3 is TGTGCCAGCTCACCAACTAGCGGGAGTGGTAATGAGCAGTTCTTC. Translation: CASSPTSGSGNEQFF.